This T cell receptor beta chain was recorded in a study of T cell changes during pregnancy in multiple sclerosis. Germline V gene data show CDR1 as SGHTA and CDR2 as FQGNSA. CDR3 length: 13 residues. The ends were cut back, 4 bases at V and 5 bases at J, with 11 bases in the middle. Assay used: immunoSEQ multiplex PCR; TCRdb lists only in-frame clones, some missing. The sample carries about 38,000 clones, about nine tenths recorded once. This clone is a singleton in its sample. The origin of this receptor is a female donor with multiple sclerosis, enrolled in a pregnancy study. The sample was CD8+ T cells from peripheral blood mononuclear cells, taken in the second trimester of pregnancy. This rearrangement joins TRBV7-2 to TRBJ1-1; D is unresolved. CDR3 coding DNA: TGTGCCAGCAGCTACGGAGGGCGAACTGAAGCTTTCTTT. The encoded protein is CASSYGGRTEAFF.